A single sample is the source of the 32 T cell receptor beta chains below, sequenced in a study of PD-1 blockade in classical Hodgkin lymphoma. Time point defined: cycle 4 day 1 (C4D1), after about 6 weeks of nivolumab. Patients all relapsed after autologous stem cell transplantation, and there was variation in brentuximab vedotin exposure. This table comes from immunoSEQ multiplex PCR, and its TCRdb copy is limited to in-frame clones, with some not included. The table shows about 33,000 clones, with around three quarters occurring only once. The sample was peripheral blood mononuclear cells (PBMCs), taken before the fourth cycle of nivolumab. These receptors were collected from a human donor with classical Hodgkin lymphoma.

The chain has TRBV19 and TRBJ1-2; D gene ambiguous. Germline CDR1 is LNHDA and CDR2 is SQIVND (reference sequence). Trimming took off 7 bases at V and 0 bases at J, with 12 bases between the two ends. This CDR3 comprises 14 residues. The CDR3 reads CASNSRGSNYGYTF. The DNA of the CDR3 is TGTGCCAGTAATTCCCGAGGATCTAACTATGGCTACACCTTC.

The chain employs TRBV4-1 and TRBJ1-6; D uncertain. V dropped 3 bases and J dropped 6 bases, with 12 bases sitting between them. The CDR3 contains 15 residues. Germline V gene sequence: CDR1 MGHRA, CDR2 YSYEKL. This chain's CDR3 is CASSQSGTSNSPLHF. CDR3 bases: TGCGCCAGCAGCCAGTCGGGTACTTCTAATTCACCCCTCCACTTT.

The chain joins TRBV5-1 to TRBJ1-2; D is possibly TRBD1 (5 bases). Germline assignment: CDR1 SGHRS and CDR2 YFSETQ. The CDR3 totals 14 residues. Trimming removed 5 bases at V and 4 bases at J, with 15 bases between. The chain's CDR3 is CASSKDPQGYGYTF. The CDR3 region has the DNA TGCGCCAGCAGTAAGGACCCCCAGGGCTATGGCTACACCTTC.

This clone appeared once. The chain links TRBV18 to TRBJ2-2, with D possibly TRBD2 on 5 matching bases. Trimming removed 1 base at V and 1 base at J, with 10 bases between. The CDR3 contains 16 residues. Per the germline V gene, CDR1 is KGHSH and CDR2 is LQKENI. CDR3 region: CASSPLPSGNTGELFF. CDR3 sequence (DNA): TGTGCCAGCTCACCACTGCCCAGCGGGAACACCGGGGAGCTGTTTTTT.

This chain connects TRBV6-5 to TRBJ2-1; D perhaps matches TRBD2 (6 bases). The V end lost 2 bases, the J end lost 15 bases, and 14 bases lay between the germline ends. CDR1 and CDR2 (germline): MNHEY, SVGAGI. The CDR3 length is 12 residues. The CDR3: CASSYLGGIGFF. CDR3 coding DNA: TGTGCCAGCAGTTACCTAGGCGGGATCGGGTTCTTC.

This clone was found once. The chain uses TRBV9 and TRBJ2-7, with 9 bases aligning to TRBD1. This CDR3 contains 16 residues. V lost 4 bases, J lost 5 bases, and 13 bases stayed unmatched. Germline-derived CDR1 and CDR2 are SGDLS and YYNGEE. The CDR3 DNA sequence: TGTGCCAGCAGCCACCGACCGGGACAGGGTGCCCACGAGCAGTACTTC. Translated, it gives CASSHRPGQGAHEQYF. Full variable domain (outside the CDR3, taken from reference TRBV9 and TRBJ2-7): DSGVTQTPKHLITATGQRVTLRCSPRSGDLSVYWYQQSLDQGLQFLIQYYNGEERAKGNILERFSAQQFPDLHSELNLSSLELGDSALYFCASSHRPGQGAHEQYFGPGTRLTVT.

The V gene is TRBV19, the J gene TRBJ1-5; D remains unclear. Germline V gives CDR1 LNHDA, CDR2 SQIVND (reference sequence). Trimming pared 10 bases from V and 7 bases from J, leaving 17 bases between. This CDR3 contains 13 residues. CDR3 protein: CATLNGVGQPQHF. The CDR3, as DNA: TGTGCCACCCTAAACGGGGTAGGGCAGCCCCAGCATTTT.

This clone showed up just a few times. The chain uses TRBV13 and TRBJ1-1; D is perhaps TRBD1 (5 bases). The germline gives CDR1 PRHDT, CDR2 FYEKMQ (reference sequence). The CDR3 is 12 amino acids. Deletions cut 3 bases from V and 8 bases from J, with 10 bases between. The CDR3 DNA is TGTGCCAGCAGCTTTCAGGGCTCAGAAGCTTTCTTT. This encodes CASSFQGSEAFF.

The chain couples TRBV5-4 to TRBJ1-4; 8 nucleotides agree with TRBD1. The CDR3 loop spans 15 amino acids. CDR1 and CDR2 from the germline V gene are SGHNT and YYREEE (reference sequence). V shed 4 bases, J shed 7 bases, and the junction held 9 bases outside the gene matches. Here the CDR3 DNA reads TGTGCCAGCAGCGACAACAGGGGGACGGGTGAAAAACTGTTTTTT. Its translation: CASSDNRGTGEKLFF.

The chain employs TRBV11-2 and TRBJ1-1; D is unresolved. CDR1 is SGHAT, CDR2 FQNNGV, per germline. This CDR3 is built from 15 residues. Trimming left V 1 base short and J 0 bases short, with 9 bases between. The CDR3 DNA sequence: TGTGCCAGCAGCTTAGTCCGCCGGATGAACACTGAAGCTTTCTTT. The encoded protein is CASSLVRRMNTEAFF.

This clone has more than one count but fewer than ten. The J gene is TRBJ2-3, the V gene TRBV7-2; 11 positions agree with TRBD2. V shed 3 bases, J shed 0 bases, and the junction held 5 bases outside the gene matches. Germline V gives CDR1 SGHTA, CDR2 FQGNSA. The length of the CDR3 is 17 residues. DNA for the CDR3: TGTGCCAGCAGCTTTAGCGGGGGGGCCCTAAGCACAGATACGCAGTATTTT. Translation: CASSFSGGALSTDTQYF.

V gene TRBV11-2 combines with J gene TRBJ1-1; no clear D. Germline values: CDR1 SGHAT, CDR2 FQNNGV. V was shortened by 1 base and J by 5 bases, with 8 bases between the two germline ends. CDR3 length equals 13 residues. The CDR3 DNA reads TGTGCCAGCAGCTTAGTTCATGGTACTGAAGCTTTCTTT. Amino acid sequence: CASSLVHGTEAFF.

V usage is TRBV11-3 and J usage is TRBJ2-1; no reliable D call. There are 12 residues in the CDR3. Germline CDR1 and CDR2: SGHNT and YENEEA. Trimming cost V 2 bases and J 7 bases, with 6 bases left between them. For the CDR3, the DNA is TGTGCCAGCAGCTTAAACAGTAATGAGCAGTTCTTC. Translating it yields CASSLNSNEQFF.

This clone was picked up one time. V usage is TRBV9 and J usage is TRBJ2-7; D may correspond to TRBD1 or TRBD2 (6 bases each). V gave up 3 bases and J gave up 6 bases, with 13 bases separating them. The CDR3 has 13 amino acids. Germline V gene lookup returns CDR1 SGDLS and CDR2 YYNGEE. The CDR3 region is CASSALQGGEQYF. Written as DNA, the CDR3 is TGTGCCAGCAGCGCGTTACAGGGAGGCGAGCAGTACTTC.

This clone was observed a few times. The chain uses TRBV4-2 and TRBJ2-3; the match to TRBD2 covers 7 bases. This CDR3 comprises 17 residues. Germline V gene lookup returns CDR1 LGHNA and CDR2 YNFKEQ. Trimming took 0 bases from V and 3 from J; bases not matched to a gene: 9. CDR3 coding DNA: TGTGCCAGCAGCCAAGAGGGGAGCGGGGCCAGAACAGATACGCAGTATTTT. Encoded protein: CASSQEGSGARTDTQYF.

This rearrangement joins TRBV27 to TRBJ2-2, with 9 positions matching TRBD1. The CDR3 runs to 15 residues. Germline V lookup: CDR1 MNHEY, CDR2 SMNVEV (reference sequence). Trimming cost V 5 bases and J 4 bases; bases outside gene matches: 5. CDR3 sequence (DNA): TGTGCCAGCAGTAGCGGACAGGGGACCACCGGGGAGCTGTTTTTT. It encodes CASSSGQGTTGELFF.

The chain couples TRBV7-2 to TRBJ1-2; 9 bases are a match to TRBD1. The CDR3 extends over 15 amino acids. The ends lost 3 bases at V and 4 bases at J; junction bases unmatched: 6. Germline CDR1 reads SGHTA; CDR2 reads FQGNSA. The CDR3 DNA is TGTGCCAGCAGCTTCGAACAGGGGGCCGGCTATGGCTACACCTTC. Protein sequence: CASSFEQGAGYGYTF.

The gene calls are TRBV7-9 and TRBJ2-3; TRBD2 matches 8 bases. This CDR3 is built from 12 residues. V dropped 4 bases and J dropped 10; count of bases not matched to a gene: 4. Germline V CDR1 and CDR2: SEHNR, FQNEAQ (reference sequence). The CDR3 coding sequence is TGTGCCAGCAGCTCTGAGGGACTAGCGCAGTATTTT. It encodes CASSSEGLAQYF.

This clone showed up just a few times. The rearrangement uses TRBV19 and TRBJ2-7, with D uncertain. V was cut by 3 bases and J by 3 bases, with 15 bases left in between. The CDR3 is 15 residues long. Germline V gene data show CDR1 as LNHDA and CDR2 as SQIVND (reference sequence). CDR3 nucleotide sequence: TGTGCCAGTAGTATCAGACTCTATGGCAACTACGAGCAGTACTTC. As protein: CASSIRLYGNYEQYF.

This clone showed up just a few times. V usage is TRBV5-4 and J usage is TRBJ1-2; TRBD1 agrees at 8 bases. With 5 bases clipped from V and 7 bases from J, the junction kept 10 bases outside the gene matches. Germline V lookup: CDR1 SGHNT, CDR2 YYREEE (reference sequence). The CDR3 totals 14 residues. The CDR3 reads CASREAGGAVGYTF. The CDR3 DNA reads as TGTGCCAGCAGAGAAGCAGGGGGCGCAGTTGGCTACACCTTC.

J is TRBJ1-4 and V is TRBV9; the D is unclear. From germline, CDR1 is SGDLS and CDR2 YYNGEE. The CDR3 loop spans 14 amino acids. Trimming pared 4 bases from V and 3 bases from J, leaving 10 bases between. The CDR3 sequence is CASSSGSPNEKLFF. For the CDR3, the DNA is TGTGCCAGCAGCTCCGGGAGCCCTAATGAAAAACTGTTTTTT.

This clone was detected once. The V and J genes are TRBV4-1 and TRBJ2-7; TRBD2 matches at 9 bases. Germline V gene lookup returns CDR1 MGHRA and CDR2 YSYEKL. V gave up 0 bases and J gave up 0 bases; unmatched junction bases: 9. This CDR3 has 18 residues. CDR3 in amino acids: CASSQDSSGGSFSYEQYF. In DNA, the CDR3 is TGCGCCAGCAGCCAAGATTCGAGCGGGGGGTCCTTCTCCTACGAGCAGTACTTC.

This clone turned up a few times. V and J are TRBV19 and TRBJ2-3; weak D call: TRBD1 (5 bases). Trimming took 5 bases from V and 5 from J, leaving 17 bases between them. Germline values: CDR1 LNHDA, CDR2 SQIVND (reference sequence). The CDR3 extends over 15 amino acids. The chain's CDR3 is CASSLGSTTEDTQYF. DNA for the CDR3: TGTGCCAGTAGTCTCGGCTCCACGACAGAAGATACGCAGTATTTT.

As DNA, the CDR3 is TGTGCCAGCAGCTTAGGTCTGATGACCGGGACTGATACCTACGAGCAGTACTTC. Translated: CASSLGLMTGTDTYEQYF. V is TRBV7-2 and J is TRBJ2-7; possible D gene TRBD2, 6 bases. V lost 1 base and J lost 2, with 21 bases in between. Germline CDR1 SGHTA, CDR2 FQGNSA. The CDR3 runs 18 residues.

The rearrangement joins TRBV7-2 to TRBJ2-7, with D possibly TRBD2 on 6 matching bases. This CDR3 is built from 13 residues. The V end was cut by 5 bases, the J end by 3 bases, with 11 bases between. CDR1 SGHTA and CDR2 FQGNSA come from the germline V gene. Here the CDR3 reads CASSPRGGYEQYF. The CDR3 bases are TGTGCCAGCAGCCCGAGGGGAGGCTACGAGCAGTACTTC. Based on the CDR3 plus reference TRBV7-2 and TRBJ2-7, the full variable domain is GAGVSQSPSNKVTEKGKDVELRCDPISGHTALYWYRQSLGQGLEFLIYFQGNSAPDKSGLPSDRFSAERTGGSVSTLTIQRTQQEDSAVYLCASSPRGGYEQYFGPGTRLTVT.

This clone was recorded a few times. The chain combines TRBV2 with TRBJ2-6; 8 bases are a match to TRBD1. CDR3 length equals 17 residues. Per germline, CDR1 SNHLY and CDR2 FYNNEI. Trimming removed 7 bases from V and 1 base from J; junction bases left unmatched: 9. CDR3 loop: CASKHRGVQSGANVLTF. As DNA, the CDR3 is TGTGCCAGCAAGCACAGGGGGGTTCAATCTGGGGCCAACGTCCTGACTTTC.

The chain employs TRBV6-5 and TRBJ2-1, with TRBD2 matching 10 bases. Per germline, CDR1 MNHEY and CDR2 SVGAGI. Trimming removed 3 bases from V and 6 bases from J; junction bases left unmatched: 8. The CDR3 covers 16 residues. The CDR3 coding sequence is TGTGCCAGCAGTTATAGTGCTAGCGGGAGAGGCAATGAGCAGTTCTTC. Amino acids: CASSYSASGRGNEQFF.

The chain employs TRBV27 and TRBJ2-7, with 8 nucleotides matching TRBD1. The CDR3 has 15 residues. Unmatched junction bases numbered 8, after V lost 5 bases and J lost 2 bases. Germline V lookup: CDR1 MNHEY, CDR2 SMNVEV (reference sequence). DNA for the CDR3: TGTGCCAGCAGTCTCACCACGGGACAGGCCTACGAGCAGTACTTC. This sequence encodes CASSLTTGQAYEQYF.

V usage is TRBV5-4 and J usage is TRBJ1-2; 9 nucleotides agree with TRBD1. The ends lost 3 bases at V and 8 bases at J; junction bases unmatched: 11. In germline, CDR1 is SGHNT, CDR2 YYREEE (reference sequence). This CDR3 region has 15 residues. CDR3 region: CASSSPGQGTGGYTF. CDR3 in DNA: TGTGCCAGCAGCTCGCCGGGACAGGGTACTGGGGGCTACACCTTC.

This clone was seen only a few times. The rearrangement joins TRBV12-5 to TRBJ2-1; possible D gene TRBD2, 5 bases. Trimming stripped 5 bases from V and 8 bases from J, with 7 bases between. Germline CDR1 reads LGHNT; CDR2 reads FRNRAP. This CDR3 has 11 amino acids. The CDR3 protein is CASGSGYEQFF. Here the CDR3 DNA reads TGTGCTAGTGGTAGCGGCTATGAGCAGTTCTTC.

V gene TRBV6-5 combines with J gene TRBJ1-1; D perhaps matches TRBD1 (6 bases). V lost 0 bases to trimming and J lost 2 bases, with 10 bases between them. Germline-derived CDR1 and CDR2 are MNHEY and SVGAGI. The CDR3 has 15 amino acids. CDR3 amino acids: CASSYSTQGNTEAFF. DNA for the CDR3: TGTGCCAGCAGTTACTCGACACAGGGCAACACTGAAGCTTTCTTT.

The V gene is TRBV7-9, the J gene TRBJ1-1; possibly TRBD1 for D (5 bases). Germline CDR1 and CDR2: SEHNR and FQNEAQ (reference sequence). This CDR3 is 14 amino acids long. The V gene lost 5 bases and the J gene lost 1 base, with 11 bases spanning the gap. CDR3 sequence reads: CASSGGRSNTEAFF. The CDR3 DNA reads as TGTGCCAGCAGCGGGGGACGGTCGAACACTGAAGCTTTCTTT. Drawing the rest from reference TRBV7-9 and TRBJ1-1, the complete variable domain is DTGVSQNPRHKITKRGQNVTFRCDPISEHNRLYWYRQTLGQGPEFLTYFQNEAQLEKSRLLSDRFSAERPKGSFSTLEIQRTEQGDSAMYLCASSGGRSNTEAFFGQGTRLTVV.